This is a list of T cell receptor beta chains from one sample in a study of CD8 T cells in ankylosing spondylitis. TCRdb analysed the 5' RACE reads with MiXCR anew, one entry per CDR3 protein. The table has fewer than 650,000 distinct CDR3 sequences, more than 9.5% seen once. The sequenced sample consisted of blood, either unsorted or a sorted T cell fraction (not recorded which). Every receptor here comes from a male donor with ankylosing spondylitis. Both conserved end residues are part of each CDR3. Each record gives: CDR3 DNA, CDR3 protein, V gene, D gene, J gene, CDR3 length, clone size. A D gene is named only where the DNA matches it firmly. Rows give clone size only sometimes, using once, few, many, or a class for an expanded clone.

TGCAGTGCCGAGGGGACAGGGGATGCCAACACTGAAGCTTTCTTT CSAEGTGDANTEAFF TRBV20-1 TRBD1 TRBJ1-1 15 many
TGTGCCACCAGCAGAGATAGGGCGGCTCTCGGCTCTGGAAACACCATATATTTT CATSRDRAALGSGNTIYF TRBV15 NA TRBJ1-3 18 NA
TGCAGTGCTAGGCCGACCGACCGGGACAGTCTAGGGGCTTTCTTT CSARPTDRDSLGAFF TRBV20-1 TRBD1 TRBJ1-1 15 few
TGCAGCGTTCCCCCTAGGGGAGGCACTGAAGCTTTCTTT CSVPPRGGTEAFF TRBV29-1 NA TRBJ1-1 13 NA
TGCGCCAGCAGCCGGGACGCTACAGGGAACAATGAGCAGTTCTTC CASSRDATGNNEQFF TRBV5-1 NA TRBJ2-1 15 few
TGCGCCAGCAGCCAAGGCAGGGCCGGCAGAAACGAAAAACTGTTTTTT CASSQGRAGRNEKLFF TRBV4-1 NA TRBJ1-4 16 few
TGTGCCAGCAGCCGGGGACTAGCGGATCGATATGAGCAGTTCTTC CASSRGLADRYEQFF TRBV3-1 TRBD2 TRBJ2-1 15 NA
TGCGCCAGCAGCCCCCGGGGTAGCTTGGGGGAGCAGTACTTC CASSPRGSLGEQYF TRBV5-1 NA TRBJ2-7 14 NA
TGCAGTTGTGGGGGCGGGAGTGGGCCCTACAATGAGCAGTTCTTC CSCGGGSGPYNEQFF TRBV29-1 NA TRBJ2-1 15 few
TGTGCCAGCTCACCAGCAGGGCTCGATCAGCCCCAGCATTTT CASSPAGLDQPQHF TRBV18 NA TRBJ1-5 14 NA
TGTGCCACCAGCCCAACTAGCGGGAGAATAAACACCGGGGAGCTGTTTTTT CATSPTSGRINTGELFF TRBV24-1 TRBD2 TRBJ2-2 17 many
TGTGCCAGCAAGAAAACAGGGGGCCGCACTGAAGCTTTCTTT CASKKTGGRTEAFF TRBV3-1 TRBD1 TRBJ1-1 14 NA
TGTGCCTCTTCCGGGACCTCAGATACGCAGTATTTT CASSGTSDTQYF TRBV10-3 NA TRBJ2-3 12 many
TGTGCCAGCAGTTTCGGTTCCGCGGGTCAAGAGACCCAGTACTTC CASSFGSAGQETQYF TRBV6-5 NA TRBJ2-5 15 few
TGCAGTGCTAGAGATCGCGGGGATCAGCCCCAGCATTTT CSARDRGDQPQHF TRBV20-1 NA TRBJ1-5 13 NA
TGCGCCAGCAGCACCCGGACTAGCGGGATGTCCTACGAGCAGTACTTC CASSTRTSGMSYEQYF TRBV5-1 TRBD2 TRBJ2-7 16 few
TGTGCCAGCAGTTTAGGGGTAAGGGACACTGAAGCTTTCTTT CASSLGVRDTEAFF TRBV12-3/TRBV12-4 NA TRBJ1-1 14 many
TGTGCCAGCACGACGGGACAGGGGATCAATGAGCAGTTCTTC CASTTGQGINEQFF TRBV18 TRBD1 TRBJ2-1 14 NA
TGTGCCAGCACCCCAGGGGGCTACAATGAGCAGTTCTTC CASTPGGYNEQFF TRBV6-1 TRBD1 TRBJ2-1 13 many
TGCGCCAGCAGCCAAGATAGGGGAACCAGCTCCTACAATGAGCAGTTCTTC CASSQDRGTSSYNEQFF TRBV4-1 NA TRBJ2-1 17 NA
TGCAGTGCTTTGACTAGCGCCCAAGCAGATACGCAGTATTTT CSALTSAQADTQYF TRBV20-1 TRBD2 TRBJ2-3 14 few
TGTGCCAGCCCCATACAGGGGGCGAACTACGAGCAGTACTTC CASPIQGANYEQYF TRBV6-2/TRBV6-3 TRBD1 TRBJ2-7 14 NA
TGTGCCAGCAGCAGCACGTGGGACAGGGACACAGATACGCAGTATTTT CASSSTWDRDTDTQYF TRBV7-9 TRBD1 TRBJ2-3 16 NA
TGCGCCAGCAGCCCGACAGGGGGCACAGATACGCAGTATTTT CASSPTGGTDTQYF TRBV5-1 TRBD1 TRBJ2-3 14 many
TGCAGTGCTAGAGTCGAGGGCGGAACTGAAGCTTTCTTT CSARVEGGTEAFF TRBV20-1 NA TRBJ1-1 13 NA
TGCGCCAGCAGCCATACGCAGGGCACCTATGGCTACACCTTC CASSHTQGTYGYTF TRBV5-1 NA TRBJ1-2 14 NA
TGCGCCAGCAGCCACCCCAAGACCCGGGGCACAGATACGCAGTATTTT CASSHPKTRGTDTQYF TRBV4-1 NA TRBJ2-3 16 few
TGCAGTGCTGGTCGACTAGCGGGAGAATACAATGAGCAGTTCTTC CSAGRLAGEYNEQFF TRBV20-1 TRBD2 TRBJ2-1 15 NA
TGCAGTGCTTTCGGACAGGGTGAGACCCAGTACTTC CSAFGQGETQYF TRBV20-1 TRBD1 TRBJ2-5 12 few
TGCAGTGCTTCCCAGGACGGGGGGGGCACTGAAGCTTTCTTT CSASQDGGGTEAFF TRBV20-1 NA TRBJ1-1 14 few
TGTGCCAGCAGCTTTGGAGCGGAGCTCACCGGGGAGCTGTTTTTT CASSFGAELTGELFF TRBV7-9 NA TRBJ2-2 15 NA
TGTGCCAGCAGCAGCGACAGTGCCCTTATCTACGAGCAGTACTTC CASSSDSALIYEQYF TRBV14 NA TRBJ2-7 15 NA
TGTGCCAGCAGCCAACCGAGTAGCGGGACTAGCACAGATACGCAGTATTTT CASSQPSSGTSTDTQYF TRBV7-8 TRBD2 TRBJ2-3 17 NA
TGTGCCAGCAGCCAATCCGAGTTGTGGGGAAACACCATATATTTT CASSQSELWGNTIYF TRBV3-1 NA TRBJ1-3 15 few
TGTGCCAGCACCGCTAGCGGGAGGGCCACAGATACGCAGTATTTT CASTASGRATDTQYF TRBV7-2 TRBD2 TRBJ2-3 15 NA
TGTGCCAGCAGCTTAGTCATAGACTCCCGCACAGATACGCAGTATTTT CASSLVIDSRTDTQYF TRBV7-9 NA TRBJ2-3 16 NA
TGCAGTGCTAGAGAAAGGGGGACAAAATCCCAAGAGCAGTTCTTC CSARERGTKSQEQFF TRBV20-1 NA TRBJ2-1 15 NA
TGTGCCAGCACGACAAGGAGGGATCCATCAGATACGCAGTATTTT CASTTRRDPSDTQYF TRBV6-2/TRBV6-3 NA TRBJ2-3 15 NA
TGTGCCATCAGTGAGGGGGACTTGAACACTGAAGCTTTCTTT CAISEGDLNTEAFF TRBV10-3 NA TRBJ1-1 14 many
TGCAGTGCTACCGTACAAGAGACCCAGTACTTC CSATVQETQYF TRBV20-1 NA TRBJ2-5 11 many
TGTGCCACCAGCTCGCGATCGGGGCTAGCGGGAGGTCAAGAGACCCAGTACTTC CATSSRSGLAGGQETQYF TRBV15 TRBD2 TRBJ2-5 18 few
TGCGCCAGCAGCTTGGGACCAGGGCCCTCTAACTATGGCTACACCTTC CASSLGPGPSNYGYTF TRBV5-1 NA TRBJ1-2 16 NA
TGTGCCAGCAGCCAAGAACCTGGAGGGGCCAACGTCCTGACTTTC CASSQEPGGANVLTF TRBV3-1 NA TRBJ2-6 15 NA
TGTGCCACCCACAAGGTAGCGGGAGAGACGAATGAGCAGTTCTTC CATHKVAGETNEQFF TRBV6-1 TRBD2 TRBJ2-1 15 many
TGTGCCTGGAGTGTGGTGGAGGTGAACACTGAAGCTTTCTTT CAWSVVEVNTEAFF TRBV30 NA TRBJ1-1 14 few
TGCAGCGTTGAAGTAGGAGAGACCCAGTACTTC CSVEVGETQYF TRBV29-1 NA TRBJ2-5 11 many
TGTGCCAGCAGCCGGAACGGGGGGGGACAGCCCCAGCATTTT CASSRNGGGQPQHF TRBV4-2 NA TRBJ1-5 14 NA
TGTGCCAGCAGCCTCCGGGACAGGGGAAGCACTGAAGCTTTCTTT CASSLRDRGSTEAFF TRBV7-2 TRBD1 TRBJ1-1 15 many
TGTGCCAGCAGCGCGGGGTACAATGAGCAGTTCTTC CASSAGYNEQFF TRBV12-3/TRBV12-4 NA TRBJ2-1 12 many
TGTGCCAGCAGTTTATTCTCCTACAATGAGCAGTTCTTC CASSLFSYNEQFF TRBV27 NA TRBJ2-1 13 many
TGTGCCAGCAGCTTCCGTGAAAGCTGGGAGACCCAGTACTTC CASSFRESWETQYF TRBV11-2 NA TRBJ2-5 14 many
TGTGCCAGCGGGCTTCTTAGCAATCAGCCCCAGCATTTT CASGLLSNQPQHF TRBV7-2 NA TRBJ1-5 13 NA
TGCGCCAGCAGCTTGGCCAGGGACAGGTCCTACGAGCAGTACTTC CASSLARDRSYEQYF TRBV5-1 TRBD1 TRBJ2-7 15 NA
TGTGCCAGCAGCCAAGAAGGGGCAGGGCGCTACAATGAGCAGTTCTTC CASSQEGAGRYNEQFF TRBV3-1 NA TRBJ2-1 16 few
TGTGCCAGCAGCGCAGACAGGGGATACGATGGCTACACCTTC CASSADRGYDGYTF TRBV7-9 TRBD1 TRBJ1-2 14 NA
TGTGCCAGCAGCGGACTGAGTGAGCAGTTCTTC CASSGLSEQFF TRBV13 NA TRBJ2-1 11 NA
TGTGCCAGCAGATCCGGGACAGATAACTATGGCTACACCTTC CASRSGTDNYGYTF TRBV27 TRBD1 TRBJ1-2 14 NA
TGTGCCAGCAGCTTACGGAACCAAGAGACCCAGTACTTC CASSLRNQETQYF TRBV5-8 NA TRBJ2-5 13 NA
TGCGCCAGCAGCTTGGCCGAACTAAACGGCAATGAGCAGTTCTTC CASSLAELNGNEQFF TRBV5-1 NA TRBJ2-1 15 many